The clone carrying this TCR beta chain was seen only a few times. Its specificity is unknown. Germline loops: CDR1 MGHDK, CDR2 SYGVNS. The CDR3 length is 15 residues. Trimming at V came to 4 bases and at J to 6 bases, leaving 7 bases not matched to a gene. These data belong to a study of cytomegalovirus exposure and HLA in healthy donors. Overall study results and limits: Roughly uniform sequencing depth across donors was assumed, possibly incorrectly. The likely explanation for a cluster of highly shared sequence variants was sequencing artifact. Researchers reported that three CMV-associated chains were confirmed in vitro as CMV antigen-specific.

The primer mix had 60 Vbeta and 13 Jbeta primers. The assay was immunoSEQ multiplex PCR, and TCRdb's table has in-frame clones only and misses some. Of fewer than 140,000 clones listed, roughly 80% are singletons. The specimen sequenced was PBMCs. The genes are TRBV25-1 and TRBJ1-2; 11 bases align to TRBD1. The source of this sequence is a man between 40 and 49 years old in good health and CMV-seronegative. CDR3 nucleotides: TGTGCCAGCAGTGCCCTGGGACAGGGGGTGGATGGCTACACCTTC. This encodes CASSALGQGVDGYTF.